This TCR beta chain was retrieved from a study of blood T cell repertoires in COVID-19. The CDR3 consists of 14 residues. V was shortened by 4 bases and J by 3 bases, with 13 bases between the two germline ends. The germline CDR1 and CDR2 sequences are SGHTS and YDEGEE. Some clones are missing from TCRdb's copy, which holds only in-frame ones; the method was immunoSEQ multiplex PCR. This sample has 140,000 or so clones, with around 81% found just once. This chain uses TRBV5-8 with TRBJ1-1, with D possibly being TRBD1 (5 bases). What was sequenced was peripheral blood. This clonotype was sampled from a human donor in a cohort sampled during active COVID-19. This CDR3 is CASSTRVKDTEAFF. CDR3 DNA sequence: TGTGCCAGCAGCACCAGGGTGAAGGACACTGAAGCTTTCTTT.